Sequencing of this T cell receptor (beta chain) was carried out in a study of CXCR3-negative and CXCR3-positive naive CD8 T cells. Study results and caveats: The TRB CDR3s that CXCR3-positive naive cells carried were more hydrophobic than those of CXCR3-negative naive cells.

A note on this clonotype: Its matching antigen is unknown.

The CDR3 loop spans 13 amino acids. The V gene's germline CDR1 is SQVTM and CDR2 ANQGSEA. Researchers prepared the TRB cDNA libraries using 5' RACE with UMI labels. TCRdb processed the 5' RACE reads again and assigns one entry to each CDR3 protein, with no DNA. The table for this sample gives some 130,000 distinct CDR3 sequences. This receptor was obtained from a human donor in good health. Some clones in this sample may be carry-over from other donors' samples. The chain employs TRBV29-1 and TRBJ2-7; absent DNA, TCRdb's TRBD2 call cannot be checked. Sequences were obtained from naive CXCR3- CD8+ T cells from blood. Sample subset: CD45RO-CCR7+CD27+CD95- naive CD8+ T cells lacking CXCR3 (TNR3-). CDR3 residues: CSVRDSGSYEQYF.